The T cell receptor beta chain described here comes from a study of OX40 agonist ivuxolimab in advanced cancers. Background on the study: Prior checkpoint blockade (anti-PD-1, anti-PD-L1 or anti-CTLA-4) was permitted; under 50% had it. Study-level points and caveats: Averaging showed that CD8+ T cells had more expanded clones than CD4+ did. The investigators did not determine what antigen specificity the expanded peripheral T cells had. Some of the lowest clonal expansion was seen in partial responders at 0.1-3.0 mg/kg.

Method: immunoSEQ multiplex PCR; TCRdb's copy keeps in-frame clones and lacks some. The data contain 70,000 to 90,000 clones, around 84% of them singletons. This CDR3 contains 20 residues. V lost 0 bases to trimming and J lost 9 bases; unmatched junction nucleotides: 19. From germline, CDR1 is SGHVS and CDR2 FNYEAQ. To note about this clone: What it binds is unknown.

The chain is built from TRBV7-6 and TRBJ2-3, with TRBD2 matching 12 bases. Sequencing was performed on CD4+ or CD8+ T cells sorted from blood, taken in a trial of the OX40 agonist ivuxolimab. The source is an adult with an advanced solid tumor such as melanoma, head and neck, liver or kidney cancer. CDR3 DNA: TGTGCCAGCAGCTTAGCGAGCCCCCCCAAACTAGCGGGGGGAAGAGGGACGCAGTATTTT. It is translated as CASSLASPPKLAGGRGTQYF.